Listed below are T cell receptor beta chains from one sample, sequenced in a study of early stage breast cancer tumors. Profiled with immunoSEQ multiplex PCR; TCRdb holds only in-frame clones, not every one. The sample lists around 50,000 clones, 83% occurring once. Sequenced input: blood. These receptor sequences come from a person in their fifties with breast cancer. Both conserved end residues are part of each CDR3. D genes are given only for firm matches. Part of the rows lack a size; the others show once, few, many or a class for expanded clones.

>-|TRBJ2-5|TRBV18|-
TGTGCCAGCTCACGACGGGACGAAGAGACCCAGTACTTC
CASSRRDEETQYF
>TRBD2|TRBJ2-1|TRBV7-7|-
TGTGCTAGCAGCTCCCGCCCACTCAGCGGGGGGCCTCCCTACAATGAGCAGTTCTTC
CASSSRPLSGGPPYNEQFF
>-|TRBJ1-4|TRBV7-9|-
TGTGCCAGCAGCTTCGGGCAGATTAATGAAAAACTGTTTTTT
CASSFGQINEKLFF
>TRBD2|TRBJ2-5|TRBV5-1|-
TGCGCCAGCAGGGGACTAGCGGGGGGAAGTGAGACCCAGTACTTC
CASRGLAGGSETQYF
>TRBD2|TRBJ2-1|TRBV6-1|-
TGTGCCAGCACCGAAACTAGCGGATCCTACAATGAGCAGTTCTTC
CASTETSGSYNEQFF
>-|TRBJ2-3|TRBV5-4|few
TGTGCCAGCAGCGCCCAACTAACGGGGCGAGATACGCAGTATTTT
CASSAQLTGRDTQYF
>-|TRBJ1-1|TRBV9|few
TGTGCCAGCAGCGCCGGATCGAATAGACCTGAAGCTTTCTTT
CASSAGSNRPEAFF
>-|TRBJ1-1|TRBV4-1|-
TGCGCCAGCAGCCAGGCCAAGCCCACGGACACTGAAGCTTTCTTT
CASSQAKPTDTEAFF
>-|TRBJ2-3|TRBV5-1|-
TGCGCCAGCAGCGTAGTGGCCCAGTTTCACAATTACCGCACAGATACGCAGTATTTT
CASSVVAQFHNYRTDTQYF
>-|TRBJ1-2|TRBV5-8|-
TGTGCCAGCAGCCGGGGGGCCCTCTATGGCTACACCTTC
CASSRGALYGYTF
>-|TRBJ2-7|TRBV2|-
TGTGCCAGCAGGGTGAAGGGTTACGAGCAGTACTTC
CASRVKGYEQYF
>-|TRBJ2-3|TRBV4-3|-
TGCGCCAGCAGCCAAGATCGGGGGACCCTTAGCACAGATACGCAGTATTTT
CASSQDRGTLSTDTQYF
>-|TRBJ2-7|TRBV2|-
TGTGCCAGCGGTGGGACCTACGAGCAGTACTTC
CASGGTYEQYF
>-|TRBJ2-7|TRBV5-1|-
TGCGCCAGCAGCTTGATCTTCTCCAGCGACGAGCAGTACTTC
CASSLIFSSDEQYF
>-|TRBJ2-1|TRBV11-3|-
TGTGCCAGCAGCTTAGGGGCTGGGGGTCTAACCTACAATGAGCAGTTCTTC
CASSLGAGGLTYNEQFF
>TRBD2|TRBJ2-1|TRBV9|-
TGTGCCAGCAGCGCCACTAGCGTTGGGGGGGGTGAGCAGTTCTTC
CASSATSVGGGEQFF
>-|TRBJ1-1|TRBV5-1|-
TGCGCCAGCAGCGAGGGGGGAGCGGGAAGACGAGGTGAAGCTTTCTTT
CASSEGGAGRRGEAFF
>-|TRBJ2-5|TRBV27|-
TGTGCCAGCAGTTTATCATCGGGGGGCAGGAAGACCCAGTACTTC
CASSLSSGGRKTQYF
>-|TRBJ2-7|TRBV11-2|-
TGTGCCAGCAGCTTAGACGTAGGGAGCTACGAGCAGTACTTC
CASSLDVGSYEQYF
>-|TRBJ2-5|TRBV6-6|-
TGTGCCAGCAGTCGGGGGCCCGGGAAGTCGAGAGAGACCCAGTACTTC
CASSRGPGKSRETQYF
>-|TRBJ2-7|TRBV6-6|-
TGTGCCAGCAGTTACGAGGGGCGCGAGCAGTACTTC
CASSYEGREQYF
>-|TRBJ1-1|TRBV28|-
TGTGCCAGCAATATCCTGAACACTGAAGCTTTCTTT
CASNILNTEAFF
>-|TRBJ2-4|TRBV28|once
TGTGCCAGCAGTCCAGGGTTCTCGAACATTCAGTACTTC
CASSPGFSNIQYF
>TRBD1|TRBJ1-2|TRBV27|-
TGTGCCAGCAGCTCCCGACAGGGGGTGGAAGCTAACTATGGCTACACCTTC
CASSSRQGVEANYGYTF
>-|TRBJ2-7|TRBV14|-
TGTGCCAGCAGCCAAGGGATCTACGAGCAGTACTTC
CASSQGIYEQYF
>-|TRBJ2-7|TRBV6-1|-
TGTGCCGGCAGGCTAGGGTCCGAGCAGTACTTC
CAGRLGSEQYF
>TRBD1|TRBJ2-3|TRBV19|-
TGTGCCAGCCTCTCCACTTTCCTCCGGGACAGGGCTACAGATACGCAGTATTTT
CASLSTFLRDRATDTQYF